The clone carrying this T cell receptor (beta chain) was counted ten times or more. The source material, RNA transcripts, was used to amplify TCR beta CDR3 regions. In the first-round RT-PCR of the TCR CDR3, the HTBI primer set was used. TCRdb recomputed calls from the multiplex PCR reads with MiXCR, one row per CDR3 protein. The table has approximately 640,000 distinct CDR3 sequences, 15% to 20% seen once; the top ten hold around 4%. The CDR3 consists of 11 residues. Germline-derived CDR1 and CDR2 are GTSNPN and SVGIG (reference sequence). The V end lost 6 bases, the J end lost 1 base, and 7 bases lay between the germline ends. The sample comes from a study of T cells in Graves' hyperthyroidism and ophthalmopathy.

Sequencing used blood. The sequence derives from a woman in her 30s with Graves' hyperthyroidism. The chain is built from TRBV30 and TRBJ2-7; D may be TRBD1 (6 bases). Written as DNA, the CDR3 is TGTGCCTGCACAGGGTCCTACGAGCAGTACTTC. Translated, it gives CACTGSYEQYF.